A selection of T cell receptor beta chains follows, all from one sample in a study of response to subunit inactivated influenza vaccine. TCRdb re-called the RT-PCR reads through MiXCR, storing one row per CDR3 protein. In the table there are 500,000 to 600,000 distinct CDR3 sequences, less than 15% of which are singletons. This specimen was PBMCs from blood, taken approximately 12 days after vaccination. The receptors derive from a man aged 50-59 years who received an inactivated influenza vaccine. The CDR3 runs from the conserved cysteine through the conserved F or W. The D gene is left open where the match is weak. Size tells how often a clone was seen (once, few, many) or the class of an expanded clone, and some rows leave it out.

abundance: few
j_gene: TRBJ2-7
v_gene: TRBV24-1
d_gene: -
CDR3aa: CATSDPRQVGEQYF
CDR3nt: TGTGCCACCAGTGACCCCCGACAGGTGGGGGAGCAGTACTTC

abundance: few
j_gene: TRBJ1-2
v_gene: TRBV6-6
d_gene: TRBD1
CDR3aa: CASSYDRATYTF
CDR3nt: TGTGCCAGCAGTTACGACAGGGCCACCTACACCTTC

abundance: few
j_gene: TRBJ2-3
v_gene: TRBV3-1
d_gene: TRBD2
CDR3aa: CASSLAGEATDTQYF
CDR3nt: TGTGCCAGCAGCCTAGCGGGGGAGGCCACAGATACGCAGTATTTT

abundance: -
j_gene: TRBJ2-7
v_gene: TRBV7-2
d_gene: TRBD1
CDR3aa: CASSDRGSYEQYF
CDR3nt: TGTGCCAGCAGCGACAGGGGTAGCTACGAGCAGTACTTC

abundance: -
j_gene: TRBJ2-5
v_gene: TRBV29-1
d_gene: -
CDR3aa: CSVEFRANNQETQYF
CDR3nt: TGCAGCGTTGAGTTCCGGGCGAACAACCAAGAGACCCAGTACTTC

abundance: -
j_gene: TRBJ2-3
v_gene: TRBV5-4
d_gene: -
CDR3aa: CASHGRGTDTQYF
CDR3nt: TGTGCCAGCCACGGGCGAGGCACAGATACGCAGTATTTT

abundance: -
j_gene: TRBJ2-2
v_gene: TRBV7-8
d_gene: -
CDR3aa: CASSLGTGVGELFF
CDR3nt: TGTGCCAGCAGCTTAGGGACCGGTGTTGGGGAGCTGTTTTTT

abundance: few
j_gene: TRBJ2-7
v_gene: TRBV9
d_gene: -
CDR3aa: CASSVGGAISSYEQYF
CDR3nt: TGTGCCAGCAGCGTGGGGGGGGCTATTAGCTCCTACGAGCAGTACTTC

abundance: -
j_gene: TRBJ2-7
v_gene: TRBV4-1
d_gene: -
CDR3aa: CASSQEGQSYEQYF
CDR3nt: TGCGCCAGCAGCCAGGAGGGACAGTCATACGAGCAGTACTTC

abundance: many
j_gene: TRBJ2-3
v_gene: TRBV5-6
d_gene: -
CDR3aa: CASTQELAGPTDTQYF
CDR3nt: TGTGCCAGCACCCAAGAGTTGGCGGGTCCCACAGATACGCAGTATTTT